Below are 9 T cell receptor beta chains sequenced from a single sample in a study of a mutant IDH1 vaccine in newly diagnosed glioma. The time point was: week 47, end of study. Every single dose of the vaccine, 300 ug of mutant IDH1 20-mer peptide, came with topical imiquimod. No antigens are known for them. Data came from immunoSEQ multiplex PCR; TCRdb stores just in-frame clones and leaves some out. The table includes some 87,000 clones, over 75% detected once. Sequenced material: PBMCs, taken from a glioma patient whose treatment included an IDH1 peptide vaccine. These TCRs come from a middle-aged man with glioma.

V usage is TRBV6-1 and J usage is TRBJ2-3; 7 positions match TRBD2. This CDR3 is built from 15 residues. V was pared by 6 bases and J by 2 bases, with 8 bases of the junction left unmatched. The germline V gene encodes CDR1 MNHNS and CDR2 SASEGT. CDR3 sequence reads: CASRATSAPTDTQYF. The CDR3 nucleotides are TGTGCCAGCAGGGCTACTAGCGCCCCCACAGATACGCAGTATTTT.

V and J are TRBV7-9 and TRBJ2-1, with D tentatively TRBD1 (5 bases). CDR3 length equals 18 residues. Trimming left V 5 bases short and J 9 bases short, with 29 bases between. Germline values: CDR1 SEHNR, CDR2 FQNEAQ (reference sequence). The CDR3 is CASSGSVLGATRVFEQFF. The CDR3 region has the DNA TGTGCCAGCAGCGGATCAGTTTTAGGGGCAACCAGGGTGTTTGAGCAGTTCTTC.

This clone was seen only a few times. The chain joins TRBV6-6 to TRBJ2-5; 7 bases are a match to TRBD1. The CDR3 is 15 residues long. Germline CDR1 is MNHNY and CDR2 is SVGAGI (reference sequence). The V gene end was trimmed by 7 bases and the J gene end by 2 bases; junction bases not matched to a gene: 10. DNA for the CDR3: TGTGCCAGCACTGGTTGGGGACAGACACAAGAGACCCAGTACTTC. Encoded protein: CASTGWGQTQETQYF.

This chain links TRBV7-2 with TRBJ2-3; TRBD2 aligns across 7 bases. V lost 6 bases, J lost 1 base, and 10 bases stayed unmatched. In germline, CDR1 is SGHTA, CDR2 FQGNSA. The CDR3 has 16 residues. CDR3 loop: CASRLVGGRRTDTQYF. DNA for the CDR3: TGTGCCAGCAGACTAGTGGGCGGGAGACGCACAGATACGCAGTATTTT.

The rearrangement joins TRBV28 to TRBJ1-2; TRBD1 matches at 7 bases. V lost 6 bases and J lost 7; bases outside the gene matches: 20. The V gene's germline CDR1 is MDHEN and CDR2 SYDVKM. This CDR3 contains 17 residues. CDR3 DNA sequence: TGTGCCAGCAGCCCGAGCCTGACAGGGATGGCCGGTGGTGGCTACACCTTC. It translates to CASSPSLTGMAGGGYTF.

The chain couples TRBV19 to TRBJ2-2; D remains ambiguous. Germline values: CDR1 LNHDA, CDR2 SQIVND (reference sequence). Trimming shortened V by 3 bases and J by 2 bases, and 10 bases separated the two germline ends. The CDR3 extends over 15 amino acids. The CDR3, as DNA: TGTGCCAGTAGTATTCGAGCTAGAAACACCGGGGAGCTGTTTTTT. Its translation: CASSIRARNTGELFF.

CDR3 sequence: CASSPTPGLAVYEQYF. The CDR3 DNA reads TGTGCCAGCAGCCCGACCCCGGGACTAGCGGTCTACGAGCAGTACTTC. The genes are TRBV9 and TRBJ2-7; 11 positions agree with TRBD2. CDR3 size: 16 residues. The V gene end was trimmed by 4 bases and the J gene end by 3 bases; junction bases not matched to a gene: 9. Germline CDR1 and CDR2: SGDLS and YYNGEE. Based on the CDR3 plus reference TRBV9 and TRBJ2-7, the full variable domain is DSGVTQTPKHLITATGQRVTLRCSPRSGDLSVYWYQQSLDQGLQFLIQYYNGEERAKGNILERFSAQQFPDLHSELNLSSLELGDSALYFCASSPTPGLAVYEQYFGPGTRLTVT.

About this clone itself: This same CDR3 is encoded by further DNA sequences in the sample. The CDR3 spells CASSSPDSYEQYF. DNA for the CDR3: TGTGCCAGCAGCTCCCCGGACAGCTACGAGCAGTACTTC. V is TRBV7-2 and J is TRBJ2-7; maybe TRBD1 (6 bases). Trimming stripped 4 bases from V and 3 bases from J, with 10 bases between. Germline CDR1 SGHTA, CDR2 FQGNSA. The CDR3 sequence is 13 residues long.

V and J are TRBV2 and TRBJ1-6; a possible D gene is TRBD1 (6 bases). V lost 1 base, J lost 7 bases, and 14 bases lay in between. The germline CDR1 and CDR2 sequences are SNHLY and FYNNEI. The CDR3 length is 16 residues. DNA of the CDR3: TGTGCCAGCAGTGAAGGGGGGCTGGGGGGAAATTCACCCCTCCACTTT. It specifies CASSEGGLGGNSPLHF.